This T cell receptor beta chain was recorded in a study of shared clonotypes between healthy human individuals. The CDR3 runs 13 residues. With 4 bases removed from V and 3 bases from J, the gap between germline ends came to 10 bases. Germline lookup yields CDR1 MNHNY and CDR2 SVGAGI (reference sequence). An even split of each subset's genomic DNA across several immunoSEQ plates was performed. This table comes from immunoSEQ multiplex PCR, and its TCRdb copy is limited to in-frame clones, with some not included. Among under 600,000 clones listed, roughly four fifths were seen once. Whole-study results and caveats: Sampling was confined to blood; repertoires within tissues likely differ. Limitation of the genetic and exposure-history diversity represented came from the few donors.

Concerning this clone itself: Its antigen is unknown.

The rearrangement uses TRBV6-6 and TRBJ2-7; D not resolved. The sequence came from a woman in her thirties or forties in good health. Some clones in this sample may be carry-over from other donors' samples. The sequenced sample was PBMCs. The CDR3 sequence: CASSFTTFYEQYF. In nucleotides, the CDR3 is TGTGCCAGCAGTTTCACGACTTTCTACGAGCAGTACTTC.